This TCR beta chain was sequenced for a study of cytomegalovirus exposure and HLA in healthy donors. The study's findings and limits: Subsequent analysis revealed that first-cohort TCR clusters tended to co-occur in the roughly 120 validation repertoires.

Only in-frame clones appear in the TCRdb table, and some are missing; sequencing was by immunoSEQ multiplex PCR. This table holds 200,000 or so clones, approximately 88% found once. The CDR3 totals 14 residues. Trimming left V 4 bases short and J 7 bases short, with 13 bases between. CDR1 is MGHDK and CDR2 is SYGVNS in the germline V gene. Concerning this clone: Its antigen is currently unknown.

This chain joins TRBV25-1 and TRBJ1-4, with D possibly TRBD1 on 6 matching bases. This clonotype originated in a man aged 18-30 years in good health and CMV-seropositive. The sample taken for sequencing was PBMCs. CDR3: CASSAGGRGEKLFF. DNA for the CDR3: TGTGCCAGCAGTGCGGGGGGGCGCGGTGAAAAACTGTTTTTT. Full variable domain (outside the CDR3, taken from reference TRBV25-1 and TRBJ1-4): EADIYQTPRYLVIGTGKKITLECSQTMGHDKMYWYQQDPGMELHLIHYSYGVNSTEKGDLSSESTVSRIRTEHFPLTLESARPSHTSQYLCASSAGGRGEKLFFGSGTQLSVL.